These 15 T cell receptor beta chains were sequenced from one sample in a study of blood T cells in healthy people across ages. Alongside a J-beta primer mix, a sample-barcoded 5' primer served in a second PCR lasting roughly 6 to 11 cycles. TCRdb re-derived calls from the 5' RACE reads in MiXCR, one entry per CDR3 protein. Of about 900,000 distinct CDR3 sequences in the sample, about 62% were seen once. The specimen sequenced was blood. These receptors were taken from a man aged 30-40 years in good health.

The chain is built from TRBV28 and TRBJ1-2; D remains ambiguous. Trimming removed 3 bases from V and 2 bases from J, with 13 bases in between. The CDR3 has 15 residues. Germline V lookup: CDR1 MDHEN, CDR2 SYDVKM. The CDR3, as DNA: TGTGCCAGCAGTTTCGACGGACGGAGGAACTATGGCTACACCTTC. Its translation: CASSFDGRRNYGYTF.

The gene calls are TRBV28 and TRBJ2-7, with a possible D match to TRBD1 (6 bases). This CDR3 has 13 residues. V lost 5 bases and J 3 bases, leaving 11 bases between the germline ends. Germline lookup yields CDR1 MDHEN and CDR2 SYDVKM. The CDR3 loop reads CASSHRTDYEQYF. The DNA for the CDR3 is TGTGCCAGCAGTCATCGGACAGACTACGAGCAGTACTTC.

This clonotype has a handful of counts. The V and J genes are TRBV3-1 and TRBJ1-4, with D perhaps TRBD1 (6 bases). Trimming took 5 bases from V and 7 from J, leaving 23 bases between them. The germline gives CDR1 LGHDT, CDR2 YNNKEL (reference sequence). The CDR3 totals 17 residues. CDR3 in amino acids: CASSADPRQGWFEKLFF. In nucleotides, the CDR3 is TGTGCCAGCAGCGCTGACCCCCGGCAGGGGTGGTTTGAAAAACTGTTTTTT. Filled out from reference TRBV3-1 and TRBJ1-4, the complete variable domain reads DTAVSQTPKYLVTQMGNDKSIKCEQNLGHDTMYWYKQDSKKFLKIMFSYNNKELIINETVPNRFSPKSPDKAHLNLHINSLELGDSAVYFCASSADPRQGWFEKLFFGSGTQLSVL.

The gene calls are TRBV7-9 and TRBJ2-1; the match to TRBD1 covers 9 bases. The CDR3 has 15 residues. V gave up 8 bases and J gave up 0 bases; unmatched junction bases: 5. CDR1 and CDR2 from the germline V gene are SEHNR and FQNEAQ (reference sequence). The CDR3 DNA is TGTGCCAGCTCCGGGACAGGGAGCTCCTACAATGAGCAGTTCTTC. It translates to CASSGTGSSYNEQFF.

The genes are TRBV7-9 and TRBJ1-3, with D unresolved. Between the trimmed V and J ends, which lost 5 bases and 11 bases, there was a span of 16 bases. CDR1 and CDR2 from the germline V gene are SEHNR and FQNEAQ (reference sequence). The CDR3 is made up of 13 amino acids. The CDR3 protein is CASSAGQGIPIYF. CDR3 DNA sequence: TGTGCCAGCAGCGCGGGCCAAGGAATACCCATATATTTT.

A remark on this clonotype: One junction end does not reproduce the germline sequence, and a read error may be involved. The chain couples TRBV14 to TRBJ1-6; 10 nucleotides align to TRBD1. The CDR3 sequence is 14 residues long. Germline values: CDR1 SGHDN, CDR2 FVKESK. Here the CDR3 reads CTSSPRTGGSPLHF. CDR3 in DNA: TGTACCAGCAGCCCCAGGACAGGGGGTTCACCCCTCCACTTT.

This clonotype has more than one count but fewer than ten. The CDR3 DNA follows: TGTGCCAGCAGCCAAGTCGGACAGGACTTAGTGGGGGAGACCCAGTACTTC. It yields the protein CASSQVGQDLVGETQYF. V and J are TRBV4-2 and TRBJ2-5; the match to TRBD1 covers 7 bases. Germline loops: CDR1 LGHNA, CDR2 YNFKEQ. V trimming: 1 base; J trimming: 5 bases; junction bases outside the gene matches: 13. The CDR3 has 17 amino acids.

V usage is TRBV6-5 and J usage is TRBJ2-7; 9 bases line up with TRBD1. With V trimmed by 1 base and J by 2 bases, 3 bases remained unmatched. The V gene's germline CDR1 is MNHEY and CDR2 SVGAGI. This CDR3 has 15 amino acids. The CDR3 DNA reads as TGTGCCAGCAGTTACTTGAGGACAGGGGCCTACGAGCAGTACTTC. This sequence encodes CASSYLRTGAYEQYF.

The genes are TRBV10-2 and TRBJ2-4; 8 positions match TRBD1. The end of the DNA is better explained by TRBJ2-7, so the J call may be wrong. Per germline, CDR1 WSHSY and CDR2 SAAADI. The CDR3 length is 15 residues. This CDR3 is CASSESPGGWNEQYF. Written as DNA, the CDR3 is TGCGCCAGCAGTGAAAGTCCAGGGGGCTGGAACGAGCAGTACTTC.

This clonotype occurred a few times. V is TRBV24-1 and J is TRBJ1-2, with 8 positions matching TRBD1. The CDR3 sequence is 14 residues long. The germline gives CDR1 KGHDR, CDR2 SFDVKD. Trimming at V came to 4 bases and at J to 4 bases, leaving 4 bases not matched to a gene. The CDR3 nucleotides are TGTGCCACCAGTGACCCAGGGGGCCCCTATGGCTACACCTTC. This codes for CATSDPGGPYGYTF.

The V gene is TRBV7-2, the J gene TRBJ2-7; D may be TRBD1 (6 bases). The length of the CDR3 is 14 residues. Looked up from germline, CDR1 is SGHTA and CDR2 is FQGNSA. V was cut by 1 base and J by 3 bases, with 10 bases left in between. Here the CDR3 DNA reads TGTGCCAGCAGCTTAGAGCAGGGACACTACGAGCAGTACTTC. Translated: CASSLEQGHYEQYF.

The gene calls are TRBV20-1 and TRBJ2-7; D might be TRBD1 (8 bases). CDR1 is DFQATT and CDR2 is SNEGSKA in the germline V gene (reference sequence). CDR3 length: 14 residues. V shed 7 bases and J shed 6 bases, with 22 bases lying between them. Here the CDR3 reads CSGGSSNRGGEQYF. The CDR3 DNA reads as TGCAGTGGTGGGTCGAGTAACAGGGGGGGCGAGCAGTACTTC.

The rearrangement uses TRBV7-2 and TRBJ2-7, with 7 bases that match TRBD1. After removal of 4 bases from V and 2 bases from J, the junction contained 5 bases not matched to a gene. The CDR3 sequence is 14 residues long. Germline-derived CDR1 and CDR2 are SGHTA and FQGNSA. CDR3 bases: TGTGCCAGCAGCTCGTCCACAGGGGCCTACGAGCAGTACTTC. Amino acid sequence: CASSSSTGAYEQYF.

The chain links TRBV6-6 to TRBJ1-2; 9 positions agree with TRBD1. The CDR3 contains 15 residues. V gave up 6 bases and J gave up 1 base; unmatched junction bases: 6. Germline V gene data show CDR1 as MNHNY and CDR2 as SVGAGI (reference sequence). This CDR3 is CASSARDRDNYGYTF. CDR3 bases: TGTGCCAGCAGCGCTCGGGACAGGGATAACTATGGCTACACCTTC.

CDR3 nucleotides: TGTGCCAGCAGTTTTGGGGCGGTGGGACAGGGGTTCTACGAGCAGTACTTC. This codes for CASSFGAVGQGFYEQYF. The chain is built from TRBV28 and TRBJ2-7; 10 bases agree with TRBD1. This CDR3 contains 17 residues. The germline gives CDR1 MDHEN, CDR2 SYDVKM. Trimming took 3 bases from V and 3 from J; bases not matched to a gene: 11.